Listed here is a single TCR beta chain. The germline gives CDR1 SQVTM, CDR2 ANQGSEA. V dropped 7 bases and J dropped 1; count of bases not matched to a gene: 6. The CDR3 totals 13 residues. Sequenced by immunoSEQ multiplex PCR; TCRdb stores in-frame clones only, minus some. The sample records about 150,000 clones, roughly 90% being singletons. The data were obtained in a study of T cell responses to AZD1222 COVID-19 vaccine. The receptor's source is an adult who received the AZD1222 COVID-19 vaccine. The sample here was peripheral blood, taken 28 days after the second AZD1222 dose. This chain links TRBV29-1 with TRBJ2-7, with 8 positions matching TRBD1. CDR3 nucleotide sequence: TGCAGCGGCAGGGGGCGTTTTTCCTACGAGCAGTACTTC. It specifies CSGRGRFSYEQYF.